These 27 T cell receptor beta chains were sequenced from one sample in a study of shared clonotypes between healthy human individuals. The assay was immunoSEQ multiplex PCR, and TCRdb's table has in-frame clones only and misses some. The top ten hold roughly 52% of the sample, which has 85,000 to 100,000 clones, approximately 75% seen once. The sequenced sample consisted of memory CD8+ T cells sorted from blood. Sample subset: CD45RO+ cells pooled with CCR7-negative TemRA cells. The receptors were sampled from a man between 25 and 39 years old in good health.

The rearrangement uses TRBV6-1 and TRBJ2-3; tentative D call: TRBD1 (5 bases). The CDR3 runs to 16 residues. Germline V gene sequence: CDR1 MNHNS, CDR2 SASEGT. The V gene lost 0 bases and the J gene lost 4 bases, with 14 bases spanning the gap. The CDR3 nucleotides are TGTGCCAGCAGTGAAGCGCGCGGCAGGGCGGCAGATACGCAGTATTTT. It is translated as CASSEARGRAADTQYF.

The chain is built from TRBV28 and TRBJ1-5; 7 bases match TRBD1. The CDR3 length is 18 residues. V lost 5 bases to trimming and J lost 0 bases; unmatched junction nucleotides: 13. Germline assignment: CDR1 MDHEN and CDR2 SYDVKM. This CDR3 is CASSLRQGRVVSNQPQHF. CDR3 in DNA: TGTGCCAGCAGTCTACGACAGGGAAGAGTGGTTAGCAATCAGCCCCAGCATTTT. The whole variable domain, filled in from reference TRBV28 and TRBJ1-5, reads DVKVTQSSRYLVKRTGEKVFLECVQDMDHENMFWYRQDPGLGLRLIYFSYDVKMKEKGDIPEGYSVSREKKERFSLILESASTNQTSMYLCASSLRQGRVVSNQPQHFGDGTRLSIL.

This clone was counted only a few times. A read error may explain this, as a much larger clone is one base away. Additional DNA sequences in this sample encode the identical CDR3. The CDR3 DNA follows: TGTGCCAGCAGTTTATCCCCCTACGAGCAGTACTTC. This translates into CASSLSPYEQYF. V gene TRBV28 combines with J gene TRBJ2-7; D ambiguous. The germline V gene has CDR1 MDHEN and CDR2 SYDVKM. V lost 1 base and J lost 2, with 3 bases in between. This CDR3 spans 12 amino acids.

V and J are TRBV4-3 and TRBJ2-2; D remains ambiguous. This CDR3 is built from 12 residues. The V end was cut by 1 base, the J end by 5 bases, with 2 bases between. Germline V lookup: CDR1 LGHNA, CDR2 YSLEER. CDR3: CASSQGTGELFF. Written as DNA, the CDR3 is TGCGCCAGCAGCCAAGGGACCGGGGAGCTGTTTTTT.

The chain uses TRBV19 and TRBJ2-5, with D tentatively TRBD1 or TRBD2 (5 bases each). The germline V gene encodes CDR1 LNHDA and CDR2 SQIVND (reference sequence). CDR3 length equals 15 residues. V shed 5 bases and J shed 0 bases, with 13 bases lying between them. The CDR3 DNA reads TGTGCCAGTAGTCAAATGGGACGGAACCAAGAGACCCAGTACTTC. This encodes CASSQMGRNQETQYF.

The chain recombines TRBV28 with TRBJ2-7; 8 bases match TRBD2. CDR3 length: 10 amino acids. Germline V lookup: CDR1 MDHEN, CDR2 SYDVKM. CDR3 sequence: CVAGRYEQYF. CDR3 in DNA: TGTGTAGCGGGAAGGTACGAGCAGTACTTC. The full variable domain, in which reference TRBV28 and TRBJ2-7 provide the parts outside the CDR3, is DVKVTQSSRYLVKRTGEKVFLECVQDMDHENMFWYRQDPGLGLRLIYFSYDVKMKEKGDIPEGYSVSREKKERFSLILESASTNQTSMYLCVAGRYEQYFGPGTRLTVT.

This chain uses TRBV27 with TRBJ2-2, with D maybe TRBD2 (7 bases). Looked up from germline, CDR1 is MNHEY and CDR2 is SMNVEV (reference sequence). The CDR3 consists of 15 residues. V was clipped by 4 bases and J by 4 bases, with 13 bases between them. In nucleotides, the CDR3 is TGTGCCAGCAGTTCTCGGGGGGCAGGCACCGGGGAGCTGTTTTTT. The encoded protein is CASSSRGAGTGELFF.

V and J are TRBV28 and TRBJ1-2; 7 bases are shared with TRBD1. The germline CDR1 and CDR2 sequences are MDHEN and SYDVKM. The CDR3 contains 16 residues. V shed 6 bases and J 2 bases; nucleotides not matched to a gene: 12. The CDR3, as DNA: TGTGCCAGCAGACACACAGGGGCGCGGGTAAACTATGGCTACACCTTC. Its translation is CASRHTGARVNYGYTF.

The chain recombines TRBV7-9 with TRBJ1-2, with D possibly being TRBD1 (6 bases). The V gene's germline CDR1 is SEHNR and CDR2 FQNEAQ (reference sequence). V shed 2 bases and J shed 5 bases, with 15 bases lying between them. The CDR3 loop spans 15 amino acids. The chain's CDR3 is CASSLSRQAYYGYTF. In nucleotides, the CDR3 is TGTGCCAGCAGCTTATCGAGACAGGCCTATTATGGCTACACCTTC.

The chain uses TRBV12-5 and TRBJ2-7; 7 bases are shared with TRBD1. V gave up 1 base and J gave up 6 bases; unmatched junction bases: 9. From germline, CDR1 is LGHNT and CDR2 FRNRAP. This CDR3 comprises 15 residues. The CDR3 coding sequence is TGTGCTAGTGGTTTGGGGGACAGTCTGGTCGGCGAGCAGTACTTC. It codes for CASGLGDSLVGEQYF.

This clone was observed at least ten times. The chain has TRBV18 and TRBJ1-5; D uncertain. Germline V gene data show CDR1 as KGHSH and CDR2 as LQKENI. This CDR3 comprises 16 residues. Trimming shortened V by 0 bases and J by 0 bases, and 9 bases separated the two germline ends. The CDR3 nucleotides read TGTGCCAGCTCACCACCTCAGTCAGATAGCAATCAGCCCCAGCATTTT. Its protein product is CASSPPQSDSNQPQHF.

This clone is a singleton in its sample. A much larger clone lies one base from this, so it may be a read error. The same CDR3 can be traced to other DNA sequences in this sample. The chain has TRBV25-1 and TRBJ2-7; no clear D gene. Germline V gene lookup returns CDR1 MGHDK and CDR2 SYGVNS. The CDR3 extends over 12 amino acids. The V end was cut by 4 bases, the J end by 2 bases, with 6 bases between. This CDR3 reads CASSALTYEQYF. The CDR3, as DNA: TGTGCCAGCAGTGCCCTAACCTACGAGCAGTACTTC.

This clone occurred a few times. V and J are TRBV25-1 and TRBJ1-5; tentative D call: TRBD1 (5 bases). Trimming removed 2 bases from V and 6 bases from J, with 14 bases in between. There are 15 residues in the CDR3. Germline V gives CDR1 MGHDK, CDR2 SYGVNS. The CDR3 is CASSEGGEGSQPQHF. In DNA, the CDR3 is TGTGCCAGCAGTGAAGGGGGTGAAGGTAGTCAGCCCCAGCATTTT.

The gene calls are TRBV19 and TRBJ1-1; D perhaps matches TRBD1 (6 bases). CDR3 size: 14 residues. Germline CDR1 and CDR2: LNHDA and SQIVND (reference sequence). Trimming left V 4 bases short and J 1 base short, with 10 bases between. CDR3 loop: CASSRRTENTEAFF. The CDR3 DNA sequence: TGTGCCAGTAGTAGAAGGACAGAGAACACTGAAGCTTTCTTT.

This clone was seen more than once but under ten times. CDR3 sequence: CASSRLAGGYNEQFF. DNA for the CDR3: TGTGCCAGCAGCCGTCTAGCGGGAGGGTACAATGAGCAGTTCTTC. The chain combines TRBV7-2 with TRBJ2-1, with 12 bases lining up with TRBD2. CDR3 length: 15 residues. Germline-derived CDR1 and CDR2 are SGHTA and FQGNSA. The V and J ends lost 5 bases and 4 bases, in that order; junction bases with no gene match: 3.

The chain carries TRBV6-4 and TRBJ2-1; D ambiguous. The germline gives CDR1 MRHNA, CDR2 SNTAGT. The V end lost 2 bases, the J end lost 1 base, and 9 bases lay between the germline ends. The CDR3 covers 15 residues. Here the CDR3 reads CASSDTGGSYNEQFF. The CDR3 nucleotides read TGTGCCAGCAGTGACACTGGCGGTTCCTACAATGAGCAGTTCTTC.

The chain couples TRBV27 to TRBJ2-3, with no clear D. Germline V gene lookup returns CDR1 MNHEY and CDR2 SMNVEV (reference sequence). Trimming pared 8 bases from V and 3 bases from J, leaving 18 bases between. CDR3 size: 15 residues. This CDR3 reads CASGGRLFTTDTQYF. The CDR3 DNA sequence: TGTGCCAGCGGCGGACGCCTGTTCACAACAGATACGCAGTATTTT.

A few counts support this clone. CDR3 nucleotide sequence: TGTGCCAGCAGTCCGGCGGGACTAGCGGCTCAAGAGACCCAGTACTTC. It translates to CASSPAGLAAQETQYF. The rearrangement uses TRBV28 and TRBJ2-5, with 11 bases identical to TRBD2. Losses at the gene ends were 5 bases for V and 2 bases for J; bases not matched to a gene: 7. The CDR3 consists of 16 residues. Germline V lookup: CDR1 MDHEN, CDR2 SYDVKM. Variable domain in full (rest from reference TRBV28 and TRBJ2-5): DVKVTQSSRYLVKRTGEKVFLECVQDMDHENMFWYRQDPGLGLRLIYFSYDVKMKEKGDIPEGYSVSREKKERFSLILESASTNQTSMYLCASSPAGLAAQETQYFGPGTRLLVL.

The rearrangement uses TRBV10-3 and TRBJ2-3; D gene unclear. In germline, CDR1 is ENHRY, CDR2 SYGVKD. The CDR3 runs 14 residues. Trimming stripped 0 bases from V and 6 bases from J, with 10 bases between. CDR3 in amino acids: CAISESNAGDTQYF. Here the CDR3 DNA reads TGTGCCATCAGTGAGTCGAATGCTGGGGATACGCAGTATTTT.

This chain uses TRBV27 with TRBJ2-1; D is possibly TRBD1 (5 bases). The CDR3 sequence is 16 residues long. Looked up from germline, CDR1 is MNHEY and CDR2 is SMNVEV (reference sequence). V gave up 1 base and J gave up 6 bases, with 16 bases separating them. The CDR3 reads CASSLFVSGASNEQFF. CDR3 in DNA: TGTGCCAGCAGTTTATTTGTCAGTGGGGCGTCCAATGAGCAGTTCTTC.

This clone was recorded at least ten times. This chain links TRBV6-1 with TRBJ2-3, with D possibly TRBD2 on 5 matching bases. The CDR3 sequence is 15 residues long. The germline CDR1 and CDR2 sequences are MNHNS and SASEGT. V dropped 7 bases and J dropped 2 bases, with 16 bases sitting between them. The CDR3 nucleotides read TGTGCCAGCACCCGCTCCGGACTCGCCACAGATACGCAGTATTTT. Protein sequence: CASTRSGLATDTQYF.

This clone was counted between two and nine times. This chain connects TRBV14 to TRBJ1-2; D is unclear. Trimming took 1 base from V and 5 from J, leaving 8 bases between them. CDR3 size: 13 residues. CDR1 and CDR2 (germline): SGHDN, FVKESK. The CDR3 nucleotides are TGTGCCAGCAGCCAAGGTCTCCAGTATGGCTACACCTTC. Protein product: CASSQGLQYGYTF.

V and J are TRBV10-2 and TRBJ2-2; 9 nucleotides line up with TRBD2. Per germline, CDR1 WSHSY and CDR2 SAAADI. The CDR3 has 15 residues. Losses at the gene ends were 6 bases for V and 2 bases for J; bases not matched to a gene: 4. This CDR3 reads CASSVSGGNTGELFF. Here the CDR3 DNA reads TGCGCCAGCAGCGTTAGCGGGGGTAACACCGGGGAGCTGTTTTTT.

This clone was found once. This chain joins TRBV23-1 and TRBJ2-1, with TRBD2 matching 7 bases. TRBV23-1 is an ORF; its function is uncertain. The CDR3 totals 15 residues. The V segment lost 3 bases and the J segment 5 bases; nucleotides outside the gene matches: 7. Here the CDR3 reads CASSQVLARNNEQFF. The CDR3 region has the DNA TGCGCCAGCAGTCAGGTACTAGCGCGTAACAATGAGCAGTTCTTC.

This rearrangement joins TRBV27 to TRBJ2-5, with D tentatively TRBD1 (7 bases). The CDR3 totals 15 residues. Trimming cost V 3 bases and J 4 bases, with 15 bases left between them. The germline V gene encodes CDR1 MNHEY and CDR2 SMNVEV (reference sequence). The DNA for the CDR3 is TGTGCCAGCAGTTTGAGACAGGGACTCGCAGAGACCCAGTACTTC. Translation: CASSLRQGLAETQYF.

This chain uses TRBV28 with TRBJ1-2; D is uncertain. Trimming stripped 1 base from V and 2 bases from J, with 11 bases between. This CDR3 has 15 residues. Looked up from germline, CDR1 is MDHEN and CDR2 is SYDVKM. The CDR3, as DNA: TGTGCCAGCAGTTTATTGGTCAGGCTGAACTATGGCTACACCTTC. This translates into CASSLLVRLNYGYTF.

CDR3 nucleotides: TGTGCCAGCAGCGGGAGATCCAGGGGGATTGGCGGCTACACCTTC. Its protein product is CASSGRSRGIGGYTF. V usage is TRBV7-9 and J usage is TRBJ1-2, with TRBD1 identical over 7 bases. The CDR3 covers 15 residues. CDR1 and CDR2 from the germline V gene are SEHNR and FQNEAQ (reference sequence). The V segment lost 5 bases and the J segment 8 bases; nucleotides outside the gene matches: 14.